This T cell receptor (beta chain) comes out of a study of T-cell reconstitution after alpha-beta-depleted transplantation in children. Preparation of the TCRbeta library was carried out with unique molecular identifiers. TCRdb re-derived calls from the PCR reads in MiXCR, one entry per CDR3 protein. The repertoire holds about 980,000 distinct CDR3 sequences, with about 29% as singletons. This clonotype has a handful of counts. The receptor comes from a boy under two years old who had a stem cell transplant for SCID, so the T cells may come from the graft donor. Sequences were derived from PBMCs, mostly from graft donor cells, sampled 360 days after TCRalphabeta/CD19-depleted stem cell transplant.

The CDR3 here is CASSSAYSYNEQFF. The CDR3 nucleotides are TGCGCCAGCAGCTCGGCTTACTCCTACAATGAGCAGTTCTTC. The chain uses TRBV5-1 and TRBJ2-1, with D unresolved. V lost 3 bases and J lost 0, with 7 bases in between. The length of the CDR3 is 14 residues. The germline gives CDR1 SGHRS, CDR2 YFSETQ.